A single sample gave rise to the 9 T cell receptor beta chains below, sequenced in a study of blood T cell repertoires in COVID-19. The table came from immunoSEQ multiplex PCR; TCRdb's copy has only in-frame clones and leaves some out. The table shows tens of thousands of clones, with 91% occurring only once. Sequenced material: peripheral blood. These receptors all come from a human donor in a cohort sampled during active COVID-19.

The chain uses TRBV19 and TRBJ2-3, with 10 bases lining up with TRBD1. V gave up 5 bases and J gave up 3 bases; unmatched junction bases: 5. The CDR3 totals 15 residues. Looked up from germline, CDR1 is LNHDA and CDR2 is SQIVND (reference sequence). The CDR3 nucleotides are TGTGCCAGTAGTTCGGGACAGGGGAGGACAGATACGCAGTATTTT. This gives the protein CASSSGQGRTDTQYF.

The rearrangement links TRBV30 to TRBJ1-1, with TRBD1 matching over 7 bases. CDR3 size: 16 residues. V lost 4 bases to trimming and J lost 0 bases; unmatched junction nucleotides: 11. Per germline, CDR1 GTSNPN and CDR2 SVGIG (reference sequence). DNA for the CDR3: TGTGCCTGGAACATAAGGGGGCGACGGCTGAACACTGAAGCTTTCTTT. It is translated as CAWNIRGRRLNTEAFF.

The J gene is TRBJ2-7, the V gene TRBV24-1; TRBD1 aligns across 9 bases. Losses at the gene ends were 6 bases for V and 4 bases for J; bases not matched to a gene: 12. This CDR3 has 16 residues. The germline CDR1 and CDR2 sequences are KGHDR and SFDVKD. Here the CDR3 DNA reads TGTGCCACCAGTACGATTAACAGGGGGCTAACGTACGAGCAGTACTTC. Residues: CATSTINRGLTYEQYF.

The CDR3 region is CASSVAPTGWREQYF. CDR3 bases: TGTGCCAGCAGCGTCGCCCCCACTGGATGGAGGGAGCAGTACTTC. The chain has TRBV9 and TRBJ2-7; a weak D match, TRBD2 (5 bases). CDR1 is SGDLS and CDR2 is YYNGEE in the germline V gene. The CDR3 sequence is 15 residues long. Deletions cut 2 bases from V and 7 bases from J, with 19 bases between.

This clone has just one count. The chain has TRBV7-8 and TRBJ1-6, with D perhaps TRBD1 (6 bases). Germline loops: CDR1 SGHVS, CDR2 FQNEAQ. CDR3 length: 14 residues. Trimming pared 5 bases from V and 9 bases from J, leaving 14 bases between. The CDR3 coding sequence is TGTGCCAGCAGCCTAAACAGGGCCGGTTCACCCCTCCACTTT. It yields the protein CASSLNRAGSPLHF.

This chain connects TRBV7-9 to TRBJ1-2, with TRBD1 as a possible D gene (6 bases). This CDR3 comprises 16 residues. The V and J ends lost 5 bases and 0 bases respectively, with 16 bases between them. CDR1 is SEHNR, CDR2 FQNEAQ, per germline (reference sequence). CDR3 protein: CASSTSGRGANYGYTF. CDR3 DNA sequence: TGTGCCAGCAGCACTTCGGGCAGGGGAGCTAACTATGGCTACACCTTC.

This chain uses TRBV4-1 with TRBJ1-3; tentatively, D is TRBD1 (5 bases). This CDR3 spans 16 amino acids. From germline, CDR1 is MGHRA and CDR2 YSYEKL. V was pared by 1 base and J by 0 bases, with 10 bases between. CDR3 loop: CASSQGTGRSGNTIYF. The CDR3 coding sequence is TGCGCCAGCAGCCAAGGTACAGGCCGCTCTGGAAACACCATATATTTT.

The V call is TRBV6-6, the J call TRBJ2-7, with D possibly being TRBD2 (6 bases). CDR1 and CDR2 (germline): MNHNY, SVGAGI (reference sequence). The V gene lost 7 bases and the J gene lost 2 bases, with 18 bases spanning the gap. The CDR3 length is 15 residues. CDR3 bases: TGTGCCAGCATGGGAGGTTGGGACCGAGCCTACGAGCAGTACTTC. Its translation: CASMGGWDRAYEQYF.

This clone was seen once. The gene calls are TRBV5-1 and TRBJ1-1; 9 bases are shared with TRBD1. The germline CDR1 and CDR2 sequences are SGHRS and YFSETQ. The ends lost 4 bases at V and 0 bases at J; junction bases unmatched: 7. This CDR3 contains 16 residues. CDR3 in amino acids: CASSASGTGLNTEAFF. The CDR3 nucleotides read TGCGCCAGCAGCGCCTCCGGGACAGGGCTGAACACTGAAGCTTTCTTT. Combining the CDR3 with reference TRBV5-1 and TRBJ1-1 gives the whole variable domain KAGVTQTPRYLIKTRGQQVTLSCSPISGHRSVSWYQQTPGQGLQFLFEYFSETQRNKGNFPGRFSGRQFSNSRSEMNVSTLELGDSALYLCASSASGTGLNTEAFFGQGTRLTVV.